This is a list of T cell receptor beta chains from one sample in a study of blood T cell repertoires in COVID-19. Produced via immunoSEQ multiplex PCR; TCRdb's table is partial and in-frame only. The sample records around 220,000 clones, about 91% being singletons. The sample consisted of PBMCs or T cells enriched from blood (not recorded which). Receptor source: a woman between 50 and 59 years old with acute COVID-19. The CDR3 runs from the conserved cysteine through the conserved F or W. A D gene is named only where the DNA matches it firmly. Clone size is shown for a subset of rows, as once, few, many or a class of expanded clone.

J: TRBJ1-4; size: NA; D: TRBD1; V: TRBV30; DNA: TGTGCCTGGAGCCATGGACAGGCTAATGAAAAACTGTTTTTT; CDR3: CAWSHGQANEKLFF
J: TRBJ2-3; size: NA; D: NA; V: TRBV2; DNA: TGTGCCAGCAACGGCCAGCGAACCAGCACAGATACGCAGTATTTT; CDR3: CASNGQRTSTDTQYF
J: TRBJ1-1; size: NA; D: TRBD1; V: TRBV4-1; DNA: TGCGCCAGCAGCCAGGGACAGGGGGCGATCACTGAAGCTTTCTTT; CDR3: CASSQGQGAITEAFF
J: TRBJ2-2; size: NA; D: NA; V: TRBV27; DNA: TGTGCCAGCAGTTCTAACGGCGGGGAGCTGTTTTTT; CDR3: CASSSNGGELFF
J: TRBJ2-3; size: NA; D: NA; V: TRBV4-2; DNA: TGTGCCAGCAGAGACCTCGGGAGCCAGTTCACAGATACGCAGTATTTT; CDR3: CASRDLGSQFTDTQYF
J: TRBJ1-1; size: NA; D: NA; V: TRBV12-3/TRBV12-4; DNA: TGTGCCAGCAGAGGGAGTTTAGTCGCTGAAGCTTTCTTT; CDR3: CASRGSLVAEAFF
J: TRBJ1-6; size: NA; D: NA; V: TRBV6-5; DNA: TGTGCCAGCAGTTACTCCCGCGGGGAACTCGGTTCACCCCTCCACTTT; CDR3: CASSYSRGELGSPLHF
J: TRBJ2-1; size: NA; D: NA; V: TRBV7-6; DNA: TGTGCCAGCAGCTTAGGACAGAGAAACAATGAGCAGTTCTTC; CDR3: CASSLGQRNNEQFF
J: TRBJ2-7; size: once; D: TRBD1; V: TRBV6-5; DNA: TGTGCCAGCAGTCCGGACAGGGGCTACGAGCAGTACTTC; CDR3: CASSPDRGYEQYF
J: TRBJ2-1; size: once; D: NA; V: TRBV3-1/TRBV3-2; DNA: TGTGCCAGCAGCCAAGGTTTCACGGAGGGCAATGAGCAGTTCTTC; CDR3: CASSQGFTEGNEQFF
J: TRBJ1-5; size: NA; D: NA; V: TRBV2; DNA: TGTGCCAGCGCTAGAGGAGGGGAAGGAGGGAATCAGCCCCAGCATTTT; CDR3: CASARGGEGGNQPQHF
J: TRBJ2-2; size: once; D: NA; V: TRBV6-5; DNA: TGTGCCAGCAATCAGGGAAGTTACACCGGGGAGCTGTTTTTT; CDR3: CASNQGSYTGELFF
J: TRBJ2-3; size: once; D: NA; V: TRBV5-1; DNA: TGCGCCAGCAGCTTGGCGGTCTCCACAGATACGCAGTATTTT; CDR3: CASSLAVSTDTQYF
J: TRBJ1-3; size: NA; D: TRBD1; V: TRBV28; DNA: TGTGCCAGCAGTTTGACAGGGGCTGCTGGAAACACCATATATTTT; CDR3: CASSLTGAAGNTIYF
J: TRBJ1-1; size: NA; D: TRBD1; V: TRBV12-3/TRBV12-4; DNA: TGTGCCAGCAGGCTACAGGGGGCAGCTTTCTTT; CDR3: CASRLQGAAFF
J: TRBJ2-2; size: NA; D: TRBD1; V: TRBV5-1; DNA: TGCGCCAGCAGCTGGGACAGGGCTAACACCGGGGAGCTGTTTTTT; CDR3: CASSWDRANTGELFF
J: TRBJ1-3; size: few; D: NA; V: TRBV30; DNA: TGTGCCTGGTTATACTCTGGAAACACCATATATTTT; CDR3: CAWLYSGNTIYF
J: TRBJ2-3; size: NA; D: NA; V: TRBV11-2; DNA: TGTGCCAGCAGCCCAGCGGCGACTAGAAGGTTGGGTACGCAGTATTTT; CDR3: CASSPAATRRLGTQYF
J: TRBJ2-3; size: NA; D: NA; V: TRBV19; DNA: TGTGCCAGTAGTGGGCGGGGAGGCACAGATACGCAGTATTTT; CDR3: CASSGRGGTDTQYF
J: TRBJ1-2; size: once; D: TRBD1; V: TRBV27; DNA: TGTGCCAGCAGCGTACAGGGGAGGCGGGGGGTACTCCATGGCTACACCTTC; CDR3: CASSVQGRRGVLHGYTF
J: TRBJ2-1; size: NA; D: TRBD2; V: TRBV5-6; DNA: TGTGCCAGCAGACCCGGACTAGCGGCCCCCTACAATGAGCAGTTCTTC; CDR3: CASRPGLAAPYNEQFF
J: TRBJ2-7; size: few; D: NA; V: TRBV30; DNA: TGTGCCGGAACAGGAAAAGCCTACGAGCAGTACTTC; CDR3: CAGTGKAYEQYF
J: TRBJ2-3; size: NA; D: TRBD1; V: TRBV7-9; DNA: TGTGCCAGCAGCAGGACAGGGGTAACAGATACGCAGTATTTT; CDR3: CASSRTGVTDTQYF
J: TRBJ2-1; size: few; D: NA; V: TRBV28; DNA: TGTGCCAGCAGTTTAAGGGGGAGTAGATACAATGAGCAGTTCTTC; CDR3: CASSLRGSRYNEQFF
J: TRBJ1-3; size: NA; D: TRBD1; V: TRBV28; DNA: TGTGCCAGCAGTTTATTCGGACAGGGCGAAGGAAACACCATATATTTT; CDR3: CASSLFGQGEGNTIYF
J: TRBJ2-5; size: NA; D: TRBD2; V: TRBV7-9; DNA: TGTGCCAGCCTCCACGCGCGGGGGACCGAGACCCAGTACTTC; CDR3: CASLHARGTETQYF
J: TRBJ1-1; size: NA; D: TRBD1; V: TRBV5-1; DNA: TGCGCCAGCAGCGACAGGGAGAGGGGTGGAAACACTGAAGCTTTCTTT; CDR3: CASSDRERGGNTEAFF
J: TRBJ2-1; size: NA; D: NA; V: TRBV9; DNA: TGTGCCAGCAGCGTAATGGGAGGCCAATTCAATGAGCAGTTCTTC; CDR3: CASSVMGGQFNEQFF
J: TRBJ2-2; size: NA; D: TRBD1; V: TRBV2; DNA: TGTGCCAGCAGAGGACAGGGGGGCACCGGGGAGCTGTTTTTT; CDR3: CASRGQGGTGELFF
J: TRBJ2-2; size: once; D: TRBD1; V: TRBV27; DNA: TGTGCCAGCAGTAGTCGGGACAGGGTCACCGGGGAGCTGTTTTTT; CDR3: CASSSRDRVTGELFF
J: TRBJ1-3; size: NA; D: NA; V: TRBV15; DNA: TGTGCCACCAGCAGAGATGGCAGCTCTGGAAACACCATATATTTT; CDR3: CATSRDGSSGNTIYF
J: TRBJ1-5; size: NA; D: NA; V: TRBV18; DNA: TGTGCCAGCTCACCACCGGGAGACCAGCCCCAGCATTTT; CDR3: CASSPPGDQPQHF
J: TRBJ1-4; size: NA; D: TRBD1; V: TRBV6-9; DNA: TGTGCCAGCAGTTCGGGACAGGTGGATAATGAAAAACTGTTTTTT; CDR3: CASSSGQVDNEKLFF
J: TRBJ2-1; size: NA; D: TRBD2; V: TRBV28; DNA: TGTGCCAGCAGTTTTTGGGGGTCGGGTACGGGAGGAAACAATGAGCAGTTCTTC; CDR3: CASSFWGSGTGGNNEQFF